This TCR beta chain was sequenced during a study of early T cells in non-severe SARS-CoV-2 infection. Findings and caveats of the study: Database matching using VDJdb favored anti-spike CD8 responses, with private and CD4 specificities left missing.

This CDR3 spans 14 amino acids. The V gene's germline CDR1 is SGHVS and CDR2 FQNEAQ. Trimming left V 0 bases short and J 2 bases short, with 7 bases between. Individual cDNA molecules carried attached unique molecular identifiers. Each CDR3 protein gets one entry after TCRdb re-called the 5' RACE reads with MiXCR. Found here are roughly 54,000 distinct CDR3 sequences, about 7.7% of them singletons; the top ten hold under 12%. Many counts were recorded for this clonotype. What it binds is unknown. Sequencing used whole blood, obtained at baseline. This clonotype originated in an adult who was a healthcare worker with PCR-confirmed SARS-CoV-2 infection or an uninfected control (not recorded which). This sequence joins TRBV7-8 and TRBJ1-1; D gene uncertain. CDR3 amino acids: CASSLATVNTEAFF. The CDR3 DNA follows: TGTGCCAGCAGCTTAGCCACAGTTAACACTGAAGCTTTCTTT.